This T cell receptor beta chain was captured by sequencing in a study of response to subunit inactivated influenza vaccine. TCRdb redid the calling of the RT-PCR reads with MiXCR, one entry per CDR3 protein. The repertoire has some 180,000 distinct CDR3 sequences, nearly 9.5% of them found once; the top ten carry about a tenth. This clonotype was seen many times. Germline V lookup: CDR1 MNHEY, CDR2 SMNVEV (reference sequence). Trimming pared 6 bases from V and 7 bases from J, leaving 24 bases between. The CDR3 has 17 residues. This clonotype originated in a man aged 50-59 years who received an inactivated influenza vaccine. Sequencing was performed on non-naive T cells sorted from PBMCs, taken on the day of vaccination. The rearrangement uses TRBV27 and TRBJ1-4; D is possibly TRBD1 (6 bases). CDR3 protein: CASSPDVRIRGSEKLFF. As DNA, the CDR3 is TGTGCCAGCAGCCCCGACGTCCGGATCAGGGGTTCTGAAAAACTGTTTTTT.